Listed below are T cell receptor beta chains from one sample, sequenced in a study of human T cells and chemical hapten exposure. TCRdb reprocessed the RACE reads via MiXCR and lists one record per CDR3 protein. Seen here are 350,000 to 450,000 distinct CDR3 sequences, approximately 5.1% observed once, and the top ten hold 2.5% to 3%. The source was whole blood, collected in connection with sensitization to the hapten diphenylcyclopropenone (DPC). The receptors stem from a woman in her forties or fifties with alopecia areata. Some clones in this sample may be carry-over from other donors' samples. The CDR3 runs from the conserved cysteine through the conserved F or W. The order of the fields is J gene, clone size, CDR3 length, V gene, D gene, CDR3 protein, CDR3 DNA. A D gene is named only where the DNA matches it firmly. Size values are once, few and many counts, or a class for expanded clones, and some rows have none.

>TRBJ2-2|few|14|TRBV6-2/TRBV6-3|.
CASRIRQNTGELFF
TGTGCCAGCAGAATTAGACAGAACACCGGGGAGCTGTTTTTT
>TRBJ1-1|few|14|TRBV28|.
CASSSDGVNTEAFF
TGTGCCAGCAGTTCGGACGGGGTGAACACTGAAGCTTTCTTT
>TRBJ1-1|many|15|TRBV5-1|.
CASSLGQQRNTEAFF
TGCGCCAGCAGCTTGGGACAGCAGCGGAACACTGAAGCTTTCTTT
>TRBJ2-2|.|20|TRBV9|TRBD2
CASSVTLAGPRPHKAGELFF
TGTGCCAGCAGCGTTACGCTAGCGGGCCCACGCCCTCATAAGGCCGGGGAGCTGTTTTTT
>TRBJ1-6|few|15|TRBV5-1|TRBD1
CASSPRTGNGSPLHF
TGCGCCAGCAGCCCGCGGACAGGGAACGGCTCACCCCTCCACTTT
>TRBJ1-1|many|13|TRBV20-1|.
CSARTPVGTEAFF
TGCAGTGCTAGGACACCAGTCGGGACTGAAGCTTTCTTT
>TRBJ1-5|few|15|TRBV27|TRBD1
CASRPRTGQNQPQHF
TGTGCCAGCAGGCCAAGGACAGGTCAGAATCAGCCCCAGCATTTT
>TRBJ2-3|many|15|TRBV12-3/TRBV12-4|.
CASSLKGYGTDTQYF
TGTGCCAGCAGTTTGAAGGGATATGGCACAGATACGCAGTATTTT
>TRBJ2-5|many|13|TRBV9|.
CASSSGRGETQYF
TGTGCCAGCAGCTCCGGACGTGGGGAGACCCAGTACTTC
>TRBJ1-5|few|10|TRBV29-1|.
CSGHSEPQHF
TGCAGCGGACATTCGGAGCCCCAGCATTTT
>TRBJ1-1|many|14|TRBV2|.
CASSEGWDTTEAFF
TGTGCCAGCAGTGAAGGGTGGGACACGACTGAAGCTTTCTTT
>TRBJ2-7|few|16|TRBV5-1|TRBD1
CASSWSSAGGSYEQYF
TGCGCCAGCAGCTGGAGTTCGGCAGGGGGCTCCTACGAGCAGTACTTC
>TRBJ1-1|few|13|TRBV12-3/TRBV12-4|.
CASSAHVNTEAFF
TGTGCCAGCAGTGCCCATGTGAACACTGAAGCTTTCTTT
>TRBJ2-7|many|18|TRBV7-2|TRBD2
CASTPQTSGVSSSYEQYF
TGTGCCAGCACCCCCCAGACTAGCGGGGTTTCTAGCTCCTACGAGCAGTACTTC
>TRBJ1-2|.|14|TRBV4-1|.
CASSQDRQNYGYTF
TGCGCCAGCAGCCAAGATCGTCAGAACTATGGCTACACCTTC
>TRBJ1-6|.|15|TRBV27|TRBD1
CASSLAGGQNSPLHF
TGTGCCAGCAGTTTAGCAGGGGGTCAGAATTCACCCCTCCACTTT
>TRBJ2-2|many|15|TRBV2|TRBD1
CASNSQQGSTGELFF
TGTGCCAGCAATTCTCAACAGGGGAGCACCGGGGAGCTGTTTTTT
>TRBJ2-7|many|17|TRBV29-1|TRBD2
CSVEEMGLAGGPYEQYF
TGCAGCGTTGAAGAAATGGGACTAGCGGGAGGGCCCTACGAGCAGTACTTC
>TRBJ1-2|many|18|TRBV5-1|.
CASSLRARTVTRSYGYTF
TGCGCCAGCAGCTTGCGTGCTCGGACGGTGACAAGGAGCTATGGCTACACCTTC
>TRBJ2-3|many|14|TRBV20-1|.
CSGRGGPSRDTQYF
TGCAGTGGCCGCGGGGGCCCGAGTCGCGATACGCAGTATTTT
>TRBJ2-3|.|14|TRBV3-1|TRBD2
CASSPTSGGDTQYF
TGTGCCAGCAGCCCGACTAGCGGGGGAGATACGCAGTATTTT
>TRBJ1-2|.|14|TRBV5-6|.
CASSLDTANYGYTF
TGTGCCAGCAGCTTGGATACAGCTAACTATGGCTACACCTTC
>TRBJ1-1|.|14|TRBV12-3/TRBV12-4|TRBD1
CASSPQGALGEAFF
TGTGCCAGCAGTCCCCAGGGGGCCTTGGGGGAAGCTTTCTTT
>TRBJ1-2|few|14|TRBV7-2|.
CASSLSGTAIGYTF
TGTGCCAGCAGCTTATCCGGGACGGCGATAGGCTACACCTTC
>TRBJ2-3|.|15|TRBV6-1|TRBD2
CASSKTSGGPDTQYF
TGTGCCAGCAGTAAGACTAGCGGGGGGCCAGATACGCAGTATTTT
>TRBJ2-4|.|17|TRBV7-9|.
CASSLASRTGGRNIQYF
TGTGCCAGCAGCTTAGCGTCCAGGACTGGGGGGCGAAACATTCAGTACTTC
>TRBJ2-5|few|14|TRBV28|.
CASSPVREQETQYF
TGTGCCAGCAGTCCTGTAAGGGAACAAGAGACCCAGTACTTC
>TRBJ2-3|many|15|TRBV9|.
CASSVATVSTDTQYF
TGTGCCAGCAGCGTAGCCACTGTGAGCACAGATACGCAGTATTTT
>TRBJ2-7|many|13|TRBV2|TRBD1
CANYPGQEGEQYF
TGTGCCAATTATCCGGGACAGGAGGGCGAGCAGTACTTC
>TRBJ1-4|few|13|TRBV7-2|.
CASSFQGGEKLFF
TGTGCCAGCAGTTTCCAGGGTGGTGAAAAACTGTTTTTT
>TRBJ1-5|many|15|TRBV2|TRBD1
CASSGRQGEFQPQHF
TGTGCCAGCAGTGGAAGACAGGGGGAATTTCAGCCCCAGCATTTT
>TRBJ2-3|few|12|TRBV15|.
CATSRAQNTQYF
TGTGCCACCAGCAGAGCCCAGAATACGCAGTATTTT
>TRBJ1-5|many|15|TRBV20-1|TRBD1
CSARLDRGSSQPQHF
TGCAGTGCTAGATTGGACAGGGGTTCTAGCCAGCCCCAGCATTTT
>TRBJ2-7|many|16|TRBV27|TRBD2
CASSFNPGTSGYEQYF
TGTGCCAGCAGTTTCAACCCCGGGACTAGCGGATACGAGCAGTACTTC
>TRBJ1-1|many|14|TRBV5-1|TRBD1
CASSRTGGNTEAFF
TGCGCCAGCAGCCGGACAGGGGGCAACACTGAAGCTTTCTTT
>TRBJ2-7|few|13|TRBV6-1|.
CASIEGFPYEQYF
TGTGCCAGCATCGAGGGATTCCCCTACGAGCAGTACTTC
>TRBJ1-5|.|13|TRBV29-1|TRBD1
CSAMTGGGQPQHF
TGCAGCGCCATGACAGGGGGAGGTCAGCCCCAGCATTTT
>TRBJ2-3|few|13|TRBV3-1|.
CASSSMSTDTQYF
TGTGCCAGCAGTAGTATGAGCACAGATACGCAGTATTTT
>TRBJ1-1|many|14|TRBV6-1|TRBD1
CASSMTGDALEAFF
TGTGCCAGCAGTATGACAGGGGACGCCCTTGAAGCTTTCTTT
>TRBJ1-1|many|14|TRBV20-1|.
CSASPSKMNTEAFF
TGCAGTGCTAGCCCCTCCAAGATGAACACTGAAGCTTTCTTT
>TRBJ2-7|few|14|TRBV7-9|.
CASSPTTGRGEQYF
TGTGCCAGCAGCCCTACTACAGGGAGGGGCGAGCAGTACTTC
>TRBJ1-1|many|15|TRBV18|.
CASSQRQEMNTEAFF
TGTGCCAGCTCACAAAGACAGGAGATGAACACTGAAGCTTTCTTT
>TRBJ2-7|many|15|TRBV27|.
CASSPDPVPRYEQYF
TGTGCCAGCAGCCCAGACCCCGTTCCTCGCTACGAGCAGTACTTC
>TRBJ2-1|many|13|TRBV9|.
CASSVEGYNEQFF
TGTGCCAGCAGCGTAGAGGGGTACAATGAGCAGTTCTTC
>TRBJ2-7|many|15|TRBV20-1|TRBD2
CSASIAGGPTYEQYF
TGCAGTGCTAGCATAGCGGGAGGGCCCACCTACGAGCAGTACTTC
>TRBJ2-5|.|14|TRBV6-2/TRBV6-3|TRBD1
CASRMTGGSETQYF
TGTGCCAGCAGAATGACAGGGGGGAGCGAGACCCAGTACTTC